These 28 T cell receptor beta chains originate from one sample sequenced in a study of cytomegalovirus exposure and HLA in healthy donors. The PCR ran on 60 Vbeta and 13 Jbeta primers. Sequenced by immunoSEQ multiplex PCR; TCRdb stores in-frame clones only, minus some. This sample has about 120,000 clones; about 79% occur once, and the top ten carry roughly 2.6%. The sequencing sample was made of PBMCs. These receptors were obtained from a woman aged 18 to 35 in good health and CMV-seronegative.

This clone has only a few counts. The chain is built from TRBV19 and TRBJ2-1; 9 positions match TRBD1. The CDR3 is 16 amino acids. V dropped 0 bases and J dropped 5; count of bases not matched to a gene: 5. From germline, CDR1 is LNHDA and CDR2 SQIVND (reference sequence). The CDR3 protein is CASSIDRDRVNNEQFF. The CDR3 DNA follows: TGTGCCAGTAGTATAGATAGGGACAGGGTGAACAATGAGCAGTTCTTC. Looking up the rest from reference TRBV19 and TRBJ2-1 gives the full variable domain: DGGITQSPKYLFRKEGQNVTLSCEQNLNHDAMYWYRQDPGQGLRLIYYSQIVNDFQKGDIAEGYSVSREKKESFPLTVTSAQKNPTAFYLCASSIDRDRVNNEQFFGPGTRLTVL.

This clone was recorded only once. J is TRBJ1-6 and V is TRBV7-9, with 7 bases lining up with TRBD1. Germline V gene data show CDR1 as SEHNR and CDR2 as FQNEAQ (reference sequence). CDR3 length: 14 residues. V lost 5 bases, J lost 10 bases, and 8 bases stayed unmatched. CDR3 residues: CASSEQGQGSPLHF. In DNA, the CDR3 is TGTGCCAGCAGCGAACAGGGGCAAGGCTCACCCCTCCACTTT. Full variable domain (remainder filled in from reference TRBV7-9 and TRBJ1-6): DTGVSQNPRHKITKRGQNVTFRCDPISEHNRLYWYRQTLGQGPEFLTYFQNEAQLEKSRLLSDRFSAERPKGSFSTLEIQRTEQGDSAMYLCASSEQGQGSPLHFGNGTRLTVT.

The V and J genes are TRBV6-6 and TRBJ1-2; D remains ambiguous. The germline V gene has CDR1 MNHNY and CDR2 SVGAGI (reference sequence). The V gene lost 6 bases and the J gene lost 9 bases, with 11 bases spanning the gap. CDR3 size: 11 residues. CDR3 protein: CASSPESSYTF. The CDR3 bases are TGTGCCAGCAGCCCTGAGTCTAGCTACACCTTC.

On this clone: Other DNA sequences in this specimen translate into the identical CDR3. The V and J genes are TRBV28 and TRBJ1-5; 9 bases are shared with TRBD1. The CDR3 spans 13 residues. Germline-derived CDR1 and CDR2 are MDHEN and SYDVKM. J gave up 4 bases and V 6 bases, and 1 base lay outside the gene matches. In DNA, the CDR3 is TGTGCCAGCAGGGGGACAGGGAATCAGCCCCAGCATTTT. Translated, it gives CASRGTGNQPQHF.

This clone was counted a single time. CDR3 region: CASNQGHEQYF. CDR3 DNA: TGTGCCAGTAATCAGGGCCACGAGCAGTACTTC. The chain recombines TRBV19 with TRBJ2-7; D perhaps matches TRBD1 (5 bases). The CDR3 has 11 residues. Trimming removed 7 bases from V and 5 bases from J, with 9 bases in between. CDR1 is LNHDA and CDR2 is SQIVND in the germline V gene (reference sequence). The variable domain in full, completed from reference TRBV19 and TRBJ2-7, reads DGGITQSPKYLFRKEGQNVTLSCEQNLNHDAMYWYRQDPGQGLRLIYYSQIVNDFQKGDIAEGYSVSREKKESFPLTVTSAQKNPTAFYLCASNQGHEQYFGPGTRLTVT.

CDR3 protein: CASSIDRGNQPQHF. The CDR3 bases are TGTGCCAGCAGTATTGACAGGGGCAATCAGCCCCAGCATTTT. This chain joins TRBV2 and TRBJ1-5; TRBD1 matches 7 bases. The CDR3 consists of 14 residues. The germline gives CDR1 SNHLY, CDR2 FYNNEI. The J segment lost 2 bases and the V segment lost 5 bases, leaving 3 bases of the junction unmatched.

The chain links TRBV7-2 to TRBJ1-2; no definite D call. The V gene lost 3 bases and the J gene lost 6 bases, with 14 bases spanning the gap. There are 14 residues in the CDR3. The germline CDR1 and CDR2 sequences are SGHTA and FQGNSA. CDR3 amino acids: CASSFGRPTDGYTF. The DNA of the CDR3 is TGTGCCAGCAGCTTTGGCAGGCCAACGGATGGCTACACCTTC.

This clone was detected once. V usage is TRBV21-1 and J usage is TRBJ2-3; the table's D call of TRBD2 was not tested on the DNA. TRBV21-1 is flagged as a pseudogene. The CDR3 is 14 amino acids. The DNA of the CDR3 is TGTGCCAGCAGCCCTCTAGTGATCACAGATACGCAGTATTTT. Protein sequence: CASSPLVITDTQYF.

DNA for the CDR3: TGTGCCAGCAGCAGTACCCAGGGGGCGTGGGAAAAACTGTTTTTT. This gives the protein CASSSTQGAWEKLFF. V usage is TRBV28 and J usage is TRBJ1-4; 8 bases match TRBD1. Germline V gene sequence: CDR1 MDHEN, CDR2 SYDVKM. The CDR3 extends over 15 amino acids. Germline trimming cut 6 bases from V and 8 bases from J; bases unmatched to any gene: 11.

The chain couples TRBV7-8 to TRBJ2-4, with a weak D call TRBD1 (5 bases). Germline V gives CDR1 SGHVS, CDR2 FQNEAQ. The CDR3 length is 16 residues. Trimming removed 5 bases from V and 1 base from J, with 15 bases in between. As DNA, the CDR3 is TGTGCCAGCAGCCCCCTCCTCGCAGGGGCCAAAAACATTCAGTACTTC. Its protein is CASSPLLAGAKNIQYF.

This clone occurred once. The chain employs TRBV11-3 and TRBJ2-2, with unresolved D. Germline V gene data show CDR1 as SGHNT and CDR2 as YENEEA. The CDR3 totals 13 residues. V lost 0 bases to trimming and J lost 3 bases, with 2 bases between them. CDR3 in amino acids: CASSLDYTGELFF. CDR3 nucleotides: TGTGCCAGCAGCTTAGACTACACCGGGGAGCTGTTTTTT.

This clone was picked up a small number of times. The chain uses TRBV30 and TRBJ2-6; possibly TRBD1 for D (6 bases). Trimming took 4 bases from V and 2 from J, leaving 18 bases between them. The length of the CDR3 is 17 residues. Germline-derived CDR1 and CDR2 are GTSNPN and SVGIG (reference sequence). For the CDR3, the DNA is TGTGCCTGGAACCTGGGGGCGCTTGGGACTGGGGCCAACGTCCTGACTTTC. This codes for CAWNLGALGTGANVLTF.

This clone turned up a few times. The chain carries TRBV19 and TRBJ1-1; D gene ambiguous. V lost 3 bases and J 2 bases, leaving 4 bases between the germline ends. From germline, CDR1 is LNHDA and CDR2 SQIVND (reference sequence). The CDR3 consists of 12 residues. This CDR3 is CASSILNTEAFF. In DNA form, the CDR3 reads TGTGCCAGTAGTATCCTAAACACTGAAGCTTTCTTT. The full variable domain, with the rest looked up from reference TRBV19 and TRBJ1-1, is DGGITQSPKYLFRKEGQNVTLSCEQNLNHDAMYWYRQDPGQGLRLIYYSQIVNDFQKGDIAEGYSVSREKKESFPLTVTSAQKNPTAFYLCASSILNTEAFFGQGTRLTVV.

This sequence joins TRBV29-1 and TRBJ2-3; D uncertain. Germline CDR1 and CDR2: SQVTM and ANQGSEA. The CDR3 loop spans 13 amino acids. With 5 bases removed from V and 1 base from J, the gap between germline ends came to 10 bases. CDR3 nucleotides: TGCAGCGTTCTTATCCGGGGCACAGATACGCAGTATTTT. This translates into CSVLIRGTDTQYF.

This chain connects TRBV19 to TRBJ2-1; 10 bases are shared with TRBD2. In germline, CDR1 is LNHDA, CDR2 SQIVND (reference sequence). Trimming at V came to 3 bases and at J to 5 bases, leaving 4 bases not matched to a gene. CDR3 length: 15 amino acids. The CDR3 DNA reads TGTGCCAGTAGTATCCAACTAGCGGGGCACAATGAGCAGTTCTTC. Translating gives CASSIQLAGHNEQFF.

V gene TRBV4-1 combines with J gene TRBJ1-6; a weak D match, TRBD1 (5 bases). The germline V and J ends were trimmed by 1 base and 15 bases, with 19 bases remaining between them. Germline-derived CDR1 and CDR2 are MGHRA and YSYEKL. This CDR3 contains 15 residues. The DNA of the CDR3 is TGCGCCAGCAGCCAAGTCGGGTCAGGGCGCACGAGCCTCCACTTT. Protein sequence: CASSQVGSGRTSLHF.

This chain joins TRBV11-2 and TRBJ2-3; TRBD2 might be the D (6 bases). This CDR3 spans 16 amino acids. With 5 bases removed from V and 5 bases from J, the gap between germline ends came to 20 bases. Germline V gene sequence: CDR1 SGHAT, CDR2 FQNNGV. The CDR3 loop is CASSLVAVWGKDTQYF. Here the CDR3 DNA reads TGTGCCAGCAGCCTAGTAGCGGTGTGGGGGAAAGATACGCAGTATTTT.

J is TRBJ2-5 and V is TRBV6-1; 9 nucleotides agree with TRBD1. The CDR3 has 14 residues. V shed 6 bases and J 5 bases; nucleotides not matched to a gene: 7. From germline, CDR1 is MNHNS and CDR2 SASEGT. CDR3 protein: CASSKWTGEETQYF. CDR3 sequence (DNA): TGTGCCAGCAGCAAATGGACAGGGGAGGAGACCCAGTACTTC.

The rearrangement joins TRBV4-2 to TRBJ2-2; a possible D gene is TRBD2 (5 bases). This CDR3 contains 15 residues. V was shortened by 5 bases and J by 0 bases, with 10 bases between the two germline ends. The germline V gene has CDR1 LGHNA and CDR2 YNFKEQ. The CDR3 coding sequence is TGTGCCAGCAGCACTTCCGGGGCGAACACCGGGGAGCTGTTTTTT. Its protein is CASSTSGANTGELFF.

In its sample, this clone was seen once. CDR3 sequence reads: CASSLAWDNDYEQYF. The CDR3 DNA is TGTGCCAGCAGCTTGGCCTGGGACAACGATTACGAGCAGTACTTC. J is TRBJ2-7 and V is TRBV5-8; TRBD1 is a possible D gene (6 bases). This CDR3 is built from 15 residues. V was pared by 0 bases and J by 4 bases, with 14 bases between. CDR1 is SGHTS, CDR2 YDEGEE, per germline.

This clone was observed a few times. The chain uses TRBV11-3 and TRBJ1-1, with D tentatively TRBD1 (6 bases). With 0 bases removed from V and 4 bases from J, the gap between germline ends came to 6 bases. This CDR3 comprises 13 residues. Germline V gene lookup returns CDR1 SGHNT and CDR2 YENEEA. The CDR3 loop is CASSLEGGTEAFF. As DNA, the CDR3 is TGTGCCAGCAGCTTAGAAGGGGGCACTGAAGCTTTCTTT.

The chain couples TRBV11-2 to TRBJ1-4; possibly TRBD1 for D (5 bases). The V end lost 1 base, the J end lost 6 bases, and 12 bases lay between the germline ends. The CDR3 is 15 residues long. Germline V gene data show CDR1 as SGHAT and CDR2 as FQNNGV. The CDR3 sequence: CASSLVGVTDEKLFF. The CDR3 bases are TGTGCCAGCAGCTTAGTAGGTGTGACAGATGAAAAACTGTTTTTT. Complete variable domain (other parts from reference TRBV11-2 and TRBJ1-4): EAGVAQSPRYKIIEKRQSVAFWCNPISGHATLYWYQQILGQGPKLLIQFQNNGVVDDSQLPKDRFSAERLKGVDSTLKIQPAKLEDSAVYLCASSLVGVTDEKLFFGSGTQLSVL.

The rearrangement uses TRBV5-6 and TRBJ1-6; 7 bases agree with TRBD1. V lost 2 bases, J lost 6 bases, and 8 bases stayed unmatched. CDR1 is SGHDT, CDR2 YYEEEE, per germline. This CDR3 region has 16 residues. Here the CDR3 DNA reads TGTGCCAGCAGCTTTTCACTTGCAGGGGGTAATTCACCCCTCCACTTT. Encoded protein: CASSFSLAGGNSPLHF.

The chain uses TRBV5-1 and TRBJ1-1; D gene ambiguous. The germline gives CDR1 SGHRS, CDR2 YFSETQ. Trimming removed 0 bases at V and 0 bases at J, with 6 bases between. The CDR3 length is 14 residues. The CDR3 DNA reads TGCGCCAGCAGCTTGGGGCGGCTGAACACTGAAGCTTTCTTT. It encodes CASSLGRLNTEAFF.

The CDR3 loop is CASSLTGGWGTDTQYF. CDR3 coding DNA: TGTGCCAGCAGCCTAACAGGGGGCTGGGGCACAGATACGCAGTATTTT. The rearrangement uses TRBV11-2 and TRBJ2-3, with TRBD1 matching over 9 bases. Germline CDR1 reads SGHAT; CDR2 reads FQNNGV. With 5 bases clipped from V and 1 base from J, the junction kept 7 bases outside the gene matches. The CDR3 covers 16 residues.

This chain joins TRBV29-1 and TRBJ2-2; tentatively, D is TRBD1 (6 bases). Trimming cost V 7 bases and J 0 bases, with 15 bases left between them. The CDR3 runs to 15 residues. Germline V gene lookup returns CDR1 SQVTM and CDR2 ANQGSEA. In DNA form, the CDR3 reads TGCAGCGCGGCATCCGGGACACCGAACACCGGGGAGCTGTTTTTT. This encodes CSAASGTPNTGELFF.

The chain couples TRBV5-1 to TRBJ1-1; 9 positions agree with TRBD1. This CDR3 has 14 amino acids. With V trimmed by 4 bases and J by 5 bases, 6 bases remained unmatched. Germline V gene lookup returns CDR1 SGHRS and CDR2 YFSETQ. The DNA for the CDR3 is TGCGCCAGCAGCCCAGGACAGGGGAGAACTGAAGCTTTCTTT. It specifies CASSPGQGRTEAFF.

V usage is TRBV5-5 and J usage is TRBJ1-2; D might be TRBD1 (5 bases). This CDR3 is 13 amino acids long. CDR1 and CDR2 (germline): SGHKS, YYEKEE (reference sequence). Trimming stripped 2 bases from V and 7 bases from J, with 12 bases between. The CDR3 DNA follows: TGTGCCAGCAGCTTTGCAGGGTTGGCTGGCTACACCTTC. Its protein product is CASSFAGLAGYTF.